The sequence of this TCR beta chain was determined in a study of blood T cell repertoires in COVID-19. Study-level background: Both acute and convalescent COVID-19 samples were obtained from the United States, Italy and Spain. From T cells, B-cell-depleted T cells, or PBMCs came the material, which was cDNA or gDNA.

Trimming cost V 1 base and J 2 bases; bases outside gene matches: 3. The CDR3 is 16 residues long. The germline CDR1 and CDR2 sequences are SGHVS and FQNEAQ. Authors' analysis steps: Amplifying reference gene primers gave estimates of nucleated cell counts. Generated by immunoSEQ multiplex PCR, the TCRdb table keeps only in-frame clones and is missing some. For V, J and clone size, that table is used; D and trimming come from the DNA. The sample consists of approximately 59,000 clones, roughly 77% of them appearing once. V is TRBV7-8 and J is TRBJ2-3, with TRBD2 matching over 10 bases. The source material was peripheral blood. This TCR was recovered from a man older than 75 with acute or convalescent COVID-19. The CDR3 spells CASSLVAGGVTDTQYF. CDR3 in DNA: TGTGCCAGCAGCTTAGTAGCGGGGGGCGTCACAGATACGCAGTATTTT.